One sample yielded the 11 T cell receptor beta chains listed below, sequenced in a study of blood T cell repertoires in COVID-19. The table came from immunoSEQ multiplex PCR; TCRdb's copy has only in-frame clones and leaves some out. The sample contains about 72,000 clones, around 84% of which appear only once. Sequenced material: peripheral blood. The receptor source for this set is a man between 65 and 85 years old with active or convalescent COVID-19.

The J gene is TRBJ1-1, the V gene TRBV19, with 10 nucleotides matching TRBD1. V lost 5 bases and J lost 4; bases outside the gene matches: 4. This CDR3 spans 14 amino acids. The germline V gene has CDR1 LNHDA and CDR2 SQIVND (reference sequence). The CDR3 bases are TGTGCCAGTAGTTTGGACAGGGGGGCCACTGAAGCTTTCTTT. Its protein is CASSLDRGATEAFF. Together with reference TRBV19 and TRBJ1-1, the CDR3 gives the full variable domain: DGGITQSPKYLFRKEGQNVTLSCEQNLNHDAMYWYRQDPGQGLRLIYYSQIVNDFQKGDIAEGYSVSREKKESFPLTVTSAQKNPTAFYLCASSLDRGATEAFFGQGTRLTVV.

This chain joins TRBV6-5 and TRBJ2-1; 10 bases fit TRBD2. The germline CDR1 and CDR2 sequences are MNHEY and SVGAGI. The CDR3 runs 15 residues. Losses at the gene ends were 7 bases for V and 3 bases for J; bases not matched to a gene: 6. CDR3 residues: CASTSGRRLYNEQFF. The DNA for the CDR3 is TGTGCCAGCACTAGCGGGAGAAGACTCTACAATGAGCAGTTCTTC.

The genes are TRBV14 and TRBJ1-1, with D perhaps TRBD1 (6 bases). Trimming pared 0 bases from V and 4 bases from J, leaving 12 bases between. The CDR3 is made up of 15 amino acids. Germline-derived CDR1 and CDR2 are SGHDN and FVKESK. The CDR3 sequence: CASSQDRGVGTEAFF. The CDR3 DNA follows: TGTGCCAGCAGCCAAGACAGGGGAGTCGGCACTGAAGCTTTCTTT.

The J gene is TRBJ2-2, the V gene TRBV18; TRBD1 is a possible D gene (6 bases). The germline V gene has CDR1 KGHSH and CDR2 LQKENI. Between the trimmed V and J ends, which lost 0 bases and 1 base, there was a span of 9 bases. The CDR3 extends over 16 amino acids. CDR3 sequence reads: CASSPPGQVNTGELFF. Here the CDR3 DNA reads TGTGCCAGCTCACCACCGGGACAAGTGAACACCGGGGAGCTGTTTTTT.

The V and J genes are TRBV28 and TRBJ1-5, with 7 bases aligning to TRBD1. CDR1 MDHEN and CDR2 SYDVKM come from the germline V gene. V lost 5 bases, J lost 2 bases, and 18 bases stayed unmatched. The CDR3 length is 19 residues. CDR3 in amino acids: CASSAPTGSSYWGNQPQHF. CDR3 in DNA: TGTGCCAGCAGTGCCCCGACAGGGTCGTCCTATTGGGGCAATCAGCCCCAGCATTTT. The entire variable domain, with the rest obtained from reference TRBV28 and TRBJ1-5, is as follows: DVKVTQSSRYLVKRTGEKVFLECVQDMDHENMFWYRQDPGLGLRLIYFSYDVKMKEKGDIPEGYSVSREKKERFSLILESASTNQTSMYLCASSAPTGSSYWGNQPQHFGDGTRLSIL.

This clone occurred a few times. This chain joins TRBV7-2 and TRBJ2-5; TRBD2 matches at 9 bases. The trim removed 1 base at V and 5 bases at J, leaving 2 bases unmatched. In germline, CDR1 is SGHTA, CDR2 FQGNSA. This CDR3 spans 14 amino acids. The CDR3 nucleotides read TGTGCCAGCAGCTTAGGGCTAGCGGGGGAGACCCAGTACTTC. Protein sequence: CASSLGLAGETQYF.

This chain connects TRBV7-9 to TRBJ2-1; D might be TRBD2 (6 bases). The germline CDR1 and CDR2 sequences are SEHNR and FQNEAQ (reference sequence). This CDR3 contains 16 residues. The germline V and J ends were trimmed by 5 bases and 0 bases, with 14 bases remaining between them. This CDR3 reads CASSGPGTFSYNEQFF. Written as DNA, the CDR3 is TGTGCCAGCAGCGGTCCCGGGACTTTCTCCTACAATGAGCAGTTCTTC.

The table lists this clone with a count of one. The V and J genes are TRBV19 and TRBJ1-1, with TRBD1 matching over 7 bases. This CDR3 has 15 amino acids. The junction had 8 bases not matched to a gene; V was cut back by 7 bases and J by 0 bases. Germline assignment: CDR1 LNHDA and CDR2 SQIVND (reference sequence). DNA for the CDR3: TGTGCCAGTACCCTTAGGACAGGAATGAACACTGAAGCTTTCTTT. As protein: CASTLRTGMNTEAFF.

This clone was seen once. The chain joins TRBV6-5 to TRBJ1-1, with D unclear. CDR3 length equals 11 residues. V dropped 5 bases and J dropped 4 bases, with 5 bases sitting between them. Germline V gene lookup returns CDR1 MNHEY and CDR2 SVGAGI. CDR3 loop: CASSLFTEAFF. DNA of the CDR3: TGTGCCAGCAGTCTTTTCACTGAAGCTTTCTTT.

The rearrangement uses TRBV3-1 (or the pseudogene TRBV3-2) and TRBJ2-7; weak D call: TRBD2 (6 bases). V was trimmed by 1 base and J by 0 bases, leaving 10 bases between them. Germline assignment: CDR1 LGHDT and CDR2 YNNKEL (reference sequence). The CDR3 spans 15 residues. CDR3 bases: TGTGCCAGCAGCCAAGGTGCGCGGGACTCCTACGAGCAGTACTTC. Amino acid sequence: CASSQGARDSYEQYF.

In regard to this clone: One end of the junction fails to match germline, which may point to a read error. The chain links TRBV7-3 to TRBJ2-1; TRBD2 aligns across 13 bases. The CDR3 contains 15 residues. CDR1 is SGHTA and CDR2 is FQGTGA in the germline V gene. The CDR3: CASSLTSGRGNEQFF. CDR3 DNA: TGTGCCAGCAGCCTAACTAGCGGGAGGGGTAATGAGCAGTTCTTC.